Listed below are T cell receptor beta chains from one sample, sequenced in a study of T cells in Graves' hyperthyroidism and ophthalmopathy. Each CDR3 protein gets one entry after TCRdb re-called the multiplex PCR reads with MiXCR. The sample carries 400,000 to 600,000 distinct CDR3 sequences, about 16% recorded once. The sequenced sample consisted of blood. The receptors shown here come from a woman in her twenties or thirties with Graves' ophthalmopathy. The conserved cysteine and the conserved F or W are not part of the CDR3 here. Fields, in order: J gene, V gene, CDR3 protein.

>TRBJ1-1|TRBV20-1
SASAPGPNTEAF
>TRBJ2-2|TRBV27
ASSPTGLIGTGELF
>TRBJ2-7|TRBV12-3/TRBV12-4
ASRSRTSPTREQY
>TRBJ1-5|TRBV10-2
ASSEGNSGDNQPQH
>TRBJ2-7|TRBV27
ASRPGLIGGEQY
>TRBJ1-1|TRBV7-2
ASSLGQVNKAF
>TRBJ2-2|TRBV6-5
ASSSPGTGELF
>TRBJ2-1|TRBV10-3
AISDLTTGTRNNEQF
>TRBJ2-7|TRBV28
ASSFWQGSHEQY
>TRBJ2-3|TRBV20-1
SAGTLAGQDTQY
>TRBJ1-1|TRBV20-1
SADGGATEAF
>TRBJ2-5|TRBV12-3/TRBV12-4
ASSRSHSLQETQY
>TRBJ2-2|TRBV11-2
ASSPLMRTEGLAGGTGELF
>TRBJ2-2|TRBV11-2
ASSEGQVGAGELF
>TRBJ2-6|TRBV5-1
ASSLGVSGANVLT
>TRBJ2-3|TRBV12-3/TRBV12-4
ASSWTGGTDTQY
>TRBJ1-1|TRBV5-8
ASGERRF
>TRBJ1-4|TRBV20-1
SAMGDRDEKLF
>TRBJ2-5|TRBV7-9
ASSQGGDPRMGETQY
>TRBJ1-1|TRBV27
ASKETTRGGYTEAF
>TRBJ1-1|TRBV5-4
ASSLSAEGAF
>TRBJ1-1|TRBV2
ARGFSAWLGTEAF
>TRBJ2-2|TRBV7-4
ASSAGQTTGELF
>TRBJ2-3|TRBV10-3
AISDTGGLAGGTSDTQY
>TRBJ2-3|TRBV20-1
SAPGQGRGVTDTQY
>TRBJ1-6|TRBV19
ASREAGHSPLH
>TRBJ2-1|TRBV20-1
SARVSAGGPMYNEQF
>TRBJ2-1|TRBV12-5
ASGLGGVATEQF
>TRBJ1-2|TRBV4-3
ASSQDLYSRRIGYGYT
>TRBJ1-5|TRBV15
ATSRGRTGHQPQH
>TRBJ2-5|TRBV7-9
ASSPYRGFVQETQY
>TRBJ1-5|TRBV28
ASGWDSLNQPQH
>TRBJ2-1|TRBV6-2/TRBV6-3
AVTSGAEQF
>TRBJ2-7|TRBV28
ASRGAGYEQY
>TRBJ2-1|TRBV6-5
ASSYPWDRWTYNEQF
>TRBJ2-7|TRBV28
ASSPIQGRVRQY
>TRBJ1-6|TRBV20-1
SARFTGGANISPLH
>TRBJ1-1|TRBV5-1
ASSSLAGVTNTEAF
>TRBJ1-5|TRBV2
ASSDSWSNQPQH
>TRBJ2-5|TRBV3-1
ASNGAQETQY
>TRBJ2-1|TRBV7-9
ASSAVGGSYNEQF
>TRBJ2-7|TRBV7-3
ASSHGGRPYEQY
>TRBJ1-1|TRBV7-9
ASGRQGAGTEAF
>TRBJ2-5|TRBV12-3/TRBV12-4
ASSLGSWGDRGEETQY
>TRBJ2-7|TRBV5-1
ASSLASDSQLYEQY
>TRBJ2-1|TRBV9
ASSVGASVYNEQF
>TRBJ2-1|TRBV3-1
ASKQGMSSYNEQF
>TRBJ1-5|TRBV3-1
ASSQDQGRDQPQH
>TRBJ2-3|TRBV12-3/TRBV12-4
ASSLGTGPRDTQY
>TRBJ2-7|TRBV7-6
ASGEFAGTYEQY
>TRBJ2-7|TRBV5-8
ASSPRAGPSSYEQY
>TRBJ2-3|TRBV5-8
APYVWGTTDTQY
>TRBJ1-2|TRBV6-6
ASSYGRGRNYGYT
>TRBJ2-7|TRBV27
ASSFRAGEQY
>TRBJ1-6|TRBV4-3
ASSPIDNSPLH